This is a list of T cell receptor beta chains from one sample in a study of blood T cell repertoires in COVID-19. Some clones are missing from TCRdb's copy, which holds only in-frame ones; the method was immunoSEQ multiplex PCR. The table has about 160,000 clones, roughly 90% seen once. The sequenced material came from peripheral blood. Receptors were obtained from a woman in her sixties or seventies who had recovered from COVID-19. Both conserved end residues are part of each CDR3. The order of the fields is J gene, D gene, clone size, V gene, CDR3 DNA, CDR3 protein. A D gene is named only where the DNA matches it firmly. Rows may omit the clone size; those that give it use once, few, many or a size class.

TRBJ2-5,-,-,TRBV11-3,TGTGCCAGCAGCTTACAGGGTCAGGGGGAGACCCAGTACTTC,CASSLQGQGETQYF
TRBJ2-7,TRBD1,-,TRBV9,TGTGCCAGCAGCGCCGGGACAGAGGATTACGAGCAGTACTTC,CASSAGTEDYEQYF
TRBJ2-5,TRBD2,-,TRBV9,TGTGCCAGCAGCGCCCGACTAGCGGGGGGCGGGGAGACCCAGTACTTC,CASSARLAGGGETQYF
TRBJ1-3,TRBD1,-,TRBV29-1,TGCGGAGGACAGGGGGCTGGAAACACCATATATTTT,CGGQGAGNTIYF
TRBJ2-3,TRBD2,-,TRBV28,TGTGCCAGCAGTTTATCCGGCGGGGGGGCCTCAGATACGCAGTATTTT,CASSLSGGGASDTQYF
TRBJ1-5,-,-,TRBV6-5,TGTGCCAGCAGTCGGACAGAACATAGCAATCAGCCCCAGCATTTT,CASSRTEHSNQPQHF
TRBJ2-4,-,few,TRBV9,TGTGCCAGCAGCGCTCTGCCCCCCGGGGTCGAAAACATTCAGTACTTC,CASSALPPGVENIQYF
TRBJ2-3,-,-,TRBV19,TGTGCCAGTTATAGCAGCATCACAGATACGCAGTATTTT,CASYSSITDTQYF
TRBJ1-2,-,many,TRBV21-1,TGTGCCAGCACCCTGTGGGAGGGGAGGAGTAGTAGCGGCCGAGGTGGCTACACCTTC,CASTLWEGRSSSGRGGYTF
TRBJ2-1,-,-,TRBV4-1,TGCGCCAGCAGCCAAGGGGGAGCACGCGCATTCAATGAGCAGTTCTTC,CASSQGGARAFNEQFF
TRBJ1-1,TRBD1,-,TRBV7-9,TGTGCCGGTCAAGGGACAGCCACTGAAGCTTTCTTT,CAGQGTATEAFF
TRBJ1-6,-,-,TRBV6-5,TGTGCCAGCAGTTATAGTTACGATAATTCACCCCTCCACTTT,CASSYSYDNSPLHF
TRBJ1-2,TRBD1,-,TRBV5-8,TGTGCCAGCAGCTCCCGACAGGGTGGCGGTGGCTACACCTTC,CASSSRQGGGGYTF
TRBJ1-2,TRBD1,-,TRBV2,TGTGCCAGCAGCCAGGACAGGGTCTATGGCTACACCTTC,CASSQDRVYGYTF
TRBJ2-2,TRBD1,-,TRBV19,TGTGCCAGTAGGAATTTGGGACAGGGGGTCGGGGAGCTGTTTTTT,CASRNLGQGVGELFF
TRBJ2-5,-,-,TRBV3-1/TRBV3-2,TGTGCCAGCAGCCCGGGGCAACAGGGATTGCGGGAGACCCAGTACTTC,CASSPGQQGLRETQYF
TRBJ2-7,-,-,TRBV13,TGTGCCAGCAGCTTCAGATACGAGCAGTACTTC,CASSFRYEQYF
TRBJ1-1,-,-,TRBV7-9,TGTGCCAGCAGCTTAGTTGTAAACACTGAAGCTTTCTTT,CASSLVVNTEAFF
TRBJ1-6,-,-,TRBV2,TGTGCCAGCAGTGCACAGGGCTATAATTCACCCCTCCACTTT,CASSAQGYNSPLHF
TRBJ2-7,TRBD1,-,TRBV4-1,TGCGCCAGCAGCCAGGCGGGGACAGGGGATTCAGAGCAGTACTTC,CASSQAGTGDSEQYF
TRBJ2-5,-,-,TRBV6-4,TGTGCCAGCAGGGACGGACGGAGGATTCAAGAGACCCAGTACTTC,CASRDGRRIQETQYF
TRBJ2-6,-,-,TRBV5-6,TGTGCCAGCAGCTTAGGGGTTGGCTCTGGGGCCAACGTCCTGACTTTC,CASSLGVGSGANVLTF
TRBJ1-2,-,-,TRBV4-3,TGCGCCAGCAGCCAAGATGCAGGGTATGGCTACACCTTC,CASSQDAGYGYTF
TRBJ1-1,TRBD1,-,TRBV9,TGTGCCAGCAGCGCGTTACAGGGGATCACTGAAGCTTTCTTT,CASSALQGITEAFF
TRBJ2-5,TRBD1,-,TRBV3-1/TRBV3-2,TGTGCCAGCAGCCAAGACCTTATGACAGGGTCGGTACAGACCCAGTACTTC,CASSQDLMTGSVQTQYF
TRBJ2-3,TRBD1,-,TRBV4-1,TGCGCCAGCAGCCAGGGTACAGGGGGCCTGGATCCGCAGTATTTT,CASSQGTGGLDPQYF